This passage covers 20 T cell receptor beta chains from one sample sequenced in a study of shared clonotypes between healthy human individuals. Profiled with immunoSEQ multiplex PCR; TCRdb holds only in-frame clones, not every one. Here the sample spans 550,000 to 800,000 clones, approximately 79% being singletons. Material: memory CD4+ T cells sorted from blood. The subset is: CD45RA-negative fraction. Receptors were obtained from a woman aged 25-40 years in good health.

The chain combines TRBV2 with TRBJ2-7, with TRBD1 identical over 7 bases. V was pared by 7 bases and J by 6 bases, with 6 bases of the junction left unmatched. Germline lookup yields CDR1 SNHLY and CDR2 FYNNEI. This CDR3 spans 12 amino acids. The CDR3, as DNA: TGTGCCAGCAATCGGGACAGATCCGAGCAGTACTTC. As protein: CASNRDRSEQYF. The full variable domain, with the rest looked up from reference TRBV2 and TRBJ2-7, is EPEVTQTPSHQVTQMGQEVILRCVPISNHLYFYWYRQILGQKVEFLVSFYNNEISEKSEIFDDQFSVERPDGSNFTLKIRSTKLEDSAMYFCASNRDRSEQYFGPGTRLTVT.

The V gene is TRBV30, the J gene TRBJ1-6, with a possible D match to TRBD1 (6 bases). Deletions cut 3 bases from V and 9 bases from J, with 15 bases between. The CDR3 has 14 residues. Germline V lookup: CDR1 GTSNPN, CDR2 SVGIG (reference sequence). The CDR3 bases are TGTGCCTGGAGCCCTCGGGGGCTAGGTTCACCCCTCCACTTT. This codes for CAWSPRGLGSPLHF.

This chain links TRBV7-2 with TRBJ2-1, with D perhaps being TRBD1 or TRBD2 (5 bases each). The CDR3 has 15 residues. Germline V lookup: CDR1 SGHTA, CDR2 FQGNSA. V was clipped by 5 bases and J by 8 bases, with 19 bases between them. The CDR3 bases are TGTGCCAGCAGCCTACCGCCGGGGCCTAGCCATGAGCAGTTCTTC. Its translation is CASSLPPGPSHEQFF.

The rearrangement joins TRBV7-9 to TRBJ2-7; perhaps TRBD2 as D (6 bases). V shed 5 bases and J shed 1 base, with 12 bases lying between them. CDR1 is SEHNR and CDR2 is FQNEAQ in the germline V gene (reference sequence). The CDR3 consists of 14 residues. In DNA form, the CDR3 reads TGTGCCAGCAGCCCAGAGGGACTTTCCTACGAGCAGTACTTC. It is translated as CASSPEGLSYEQYF.

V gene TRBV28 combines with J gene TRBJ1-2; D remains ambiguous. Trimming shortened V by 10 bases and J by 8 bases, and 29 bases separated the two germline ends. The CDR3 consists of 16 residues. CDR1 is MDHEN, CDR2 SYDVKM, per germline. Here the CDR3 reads CATIRSGPEQRVGYTF. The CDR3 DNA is TGTGCCACCATCCGGTCCGGGCCGGAACAGAGGGTGGGCTACACCTTC.

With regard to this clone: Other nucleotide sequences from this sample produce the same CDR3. CDR3 loop: CASSLDPSRGEQYF. The DNA of the CDR3 is TGTGCCAGCAGCTTGGATCCTAGCCGTGGCGAGCAGTACTTC. The chain employs TRBV5-4 and TRBJ2-7, with D possibly being TRBD2 (5 bases). The CDR3 totals 14 residues. Looked up from germline, CDR1 is SGHNT and CDR2 is YYREEE (reference sequence). The V gene lost 0 bases and the J gene lost 6 bases, with 13 bases spanning the gap. The full variable domain, in which reference TRBV5-4 and TRBJ2-7 provide the parts outside the CDR3, is ETGVTQSPTHLIKTRGQQVTLRCSSQSGHNTVSWYQQALGQGPQFIFQYYREEENGRGNFPPRFSGLQFPNYSSELNVNALELDDSALYLCASSLDPSRGEQYFGPGTRLTVT.

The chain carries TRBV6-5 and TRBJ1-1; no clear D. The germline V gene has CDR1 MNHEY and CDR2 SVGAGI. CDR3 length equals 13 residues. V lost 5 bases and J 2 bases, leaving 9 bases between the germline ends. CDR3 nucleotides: TGTGCCAGCAGTCTCCATATCAACACTGAAGCTTTCTTT. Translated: CASSLHINTEAFF.

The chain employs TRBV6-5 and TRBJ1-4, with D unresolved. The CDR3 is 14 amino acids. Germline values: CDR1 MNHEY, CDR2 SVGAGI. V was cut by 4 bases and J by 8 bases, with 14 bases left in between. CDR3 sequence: CASSSRGVGEKLFF. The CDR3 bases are TGTGCCAGCAGTTCCCGCGGCGTAGGGGAAAAACTGTTTTTT.

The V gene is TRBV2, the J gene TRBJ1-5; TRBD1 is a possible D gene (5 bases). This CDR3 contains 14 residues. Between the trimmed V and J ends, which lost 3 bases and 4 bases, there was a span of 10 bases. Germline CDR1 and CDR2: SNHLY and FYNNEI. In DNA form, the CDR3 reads TGTGCCAGCAGTGATGTACAGGAAAATCAGCCCCAGCATTTT. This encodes CASSDVQENQPQHF. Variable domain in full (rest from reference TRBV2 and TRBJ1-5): EPEVTQTPSHQVTQMGQEVILRCVPISNHLYFYWYRQILGQKVEFLVSFYNNEISEKSEIFDDQFSVERPDGSNFTLKIRSTKLEDSAMYFCASSDVQENQPQHFGDGTRLSIL.

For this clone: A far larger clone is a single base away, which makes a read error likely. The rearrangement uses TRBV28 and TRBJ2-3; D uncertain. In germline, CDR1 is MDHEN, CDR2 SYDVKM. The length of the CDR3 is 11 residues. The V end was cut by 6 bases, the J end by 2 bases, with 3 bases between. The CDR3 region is CASRTTDTQYF. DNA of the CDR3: TGTGCCAGCAGAACCACAGATACGCAGTATTTT.

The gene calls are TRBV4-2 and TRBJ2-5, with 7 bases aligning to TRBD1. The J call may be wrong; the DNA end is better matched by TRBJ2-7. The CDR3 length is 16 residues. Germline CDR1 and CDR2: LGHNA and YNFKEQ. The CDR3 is CASSQDLGDSSYEQYF. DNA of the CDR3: TGTGCCAGCAGCCAAGATTTAGGGGACAGCTCCTACGAGCAGTACTTC.

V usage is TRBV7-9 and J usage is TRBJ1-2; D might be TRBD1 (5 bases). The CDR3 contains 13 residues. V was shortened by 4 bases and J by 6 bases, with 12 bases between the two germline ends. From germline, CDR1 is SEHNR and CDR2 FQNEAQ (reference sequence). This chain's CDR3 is CASSSMAGDGYTF. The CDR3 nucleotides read TGTGCCAGCAGCTCAATGGCGGGGGATGGCTACACCTTC.

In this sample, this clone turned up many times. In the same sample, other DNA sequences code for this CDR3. The CDR3 DNA follows: TGTGCCAGCAGCAGCCAGAGGGACACTGAAGCTTTCTTT. Translated, it gives CASSSQRDTEAFF. The gene calls are TRBV7-2 and TRBJ1-1; D is unresolved. V lost 5 bases and J lost 3, with 10 bases in between. This CDR3 is 13 amino acids long. In germline, CDR1 is SGHTA, CDR2 FQGNSA.

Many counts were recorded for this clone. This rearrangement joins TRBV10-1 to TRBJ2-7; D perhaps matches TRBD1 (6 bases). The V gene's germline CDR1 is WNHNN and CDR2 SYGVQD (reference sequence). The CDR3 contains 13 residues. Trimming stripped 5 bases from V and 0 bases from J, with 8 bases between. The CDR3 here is CASSRTDSYEQYF. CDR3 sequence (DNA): TGCGCCAGCAGTAGGACAGACTCCTACGAGCAGTACTTC.

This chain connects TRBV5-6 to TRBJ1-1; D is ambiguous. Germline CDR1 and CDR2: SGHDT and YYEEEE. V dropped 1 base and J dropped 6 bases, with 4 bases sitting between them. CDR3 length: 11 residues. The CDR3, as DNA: TGTGCCAGCAGCTTGTACGCTGAAGCTTTCTTT. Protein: CASSLYAEAFF.

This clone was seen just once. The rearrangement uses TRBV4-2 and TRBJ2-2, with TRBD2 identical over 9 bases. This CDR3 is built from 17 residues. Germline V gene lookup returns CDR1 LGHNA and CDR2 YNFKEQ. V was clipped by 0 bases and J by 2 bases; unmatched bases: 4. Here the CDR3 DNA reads TGTGCCAGCAGCCAAGATGGGCTAGCGGGAAACACCGGGGAGCTGTTTTTT. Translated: CASSQDGLAGNTGELFF.

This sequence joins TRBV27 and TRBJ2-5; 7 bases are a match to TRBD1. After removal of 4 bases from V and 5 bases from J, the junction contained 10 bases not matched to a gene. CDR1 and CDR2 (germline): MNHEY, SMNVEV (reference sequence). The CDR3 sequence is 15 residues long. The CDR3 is CASSSDTTGDETQYF. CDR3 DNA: TGTGCCAGCAGTTCGGACACTACAGGGGACGAGACCCAGTACTTC.

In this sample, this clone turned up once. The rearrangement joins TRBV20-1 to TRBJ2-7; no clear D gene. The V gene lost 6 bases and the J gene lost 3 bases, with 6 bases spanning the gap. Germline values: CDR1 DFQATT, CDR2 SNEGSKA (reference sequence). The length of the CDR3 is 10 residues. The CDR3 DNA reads TGCAGTGCCCAGCGCTACGAGCAGTACTTC. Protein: CSAQRYEQYF.

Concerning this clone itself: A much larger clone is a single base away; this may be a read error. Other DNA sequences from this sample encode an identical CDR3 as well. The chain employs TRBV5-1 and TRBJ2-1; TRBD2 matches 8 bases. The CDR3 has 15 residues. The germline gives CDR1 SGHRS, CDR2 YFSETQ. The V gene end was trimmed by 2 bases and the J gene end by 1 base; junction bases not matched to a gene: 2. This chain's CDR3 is CASSFSSGSYNEQFF. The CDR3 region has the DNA TGCGCCAGCAGCTTCTCTAGCGGGTCCTACAATGAGCAGTTCTTC.

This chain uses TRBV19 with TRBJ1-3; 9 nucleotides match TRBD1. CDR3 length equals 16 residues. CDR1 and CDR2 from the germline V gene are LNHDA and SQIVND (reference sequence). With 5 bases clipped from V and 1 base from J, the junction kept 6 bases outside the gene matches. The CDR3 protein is CASSYAGTGSGNTIYF. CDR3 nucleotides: TGTGCCAGTAGTTACGCCGGGACAGGGTCTGGAAACACCATATATTTT.